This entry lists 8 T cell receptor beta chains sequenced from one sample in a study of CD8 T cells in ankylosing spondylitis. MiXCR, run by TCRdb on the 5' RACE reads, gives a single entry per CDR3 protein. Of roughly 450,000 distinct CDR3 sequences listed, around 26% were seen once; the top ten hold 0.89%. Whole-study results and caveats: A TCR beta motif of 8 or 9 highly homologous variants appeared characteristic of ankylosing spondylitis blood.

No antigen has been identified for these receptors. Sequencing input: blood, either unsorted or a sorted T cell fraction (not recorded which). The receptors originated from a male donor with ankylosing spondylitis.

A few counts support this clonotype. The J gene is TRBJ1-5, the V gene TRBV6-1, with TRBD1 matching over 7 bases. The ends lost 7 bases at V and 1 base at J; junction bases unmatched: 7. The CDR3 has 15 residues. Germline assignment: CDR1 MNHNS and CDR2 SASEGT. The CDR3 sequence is CASTRQGLSNQPQHF. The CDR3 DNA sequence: TGTGCCAGCACAAGACAGGGATTGAGCAATCAGCCCCAGCATTTT.

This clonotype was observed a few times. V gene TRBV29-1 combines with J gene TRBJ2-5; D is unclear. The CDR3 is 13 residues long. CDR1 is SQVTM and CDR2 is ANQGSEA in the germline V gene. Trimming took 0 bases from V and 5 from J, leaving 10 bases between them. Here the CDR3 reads CSVEDPGRETQYF. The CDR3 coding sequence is TGCAGCGTTGAAGATCCTGGTAGGGAGACCCAGTACTTC.

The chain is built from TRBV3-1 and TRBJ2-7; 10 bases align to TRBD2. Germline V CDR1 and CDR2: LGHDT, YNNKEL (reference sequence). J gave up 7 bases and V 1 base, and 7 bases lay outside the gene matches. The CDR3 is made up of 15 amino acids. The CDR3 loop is CASSQGGLAGVEQYF. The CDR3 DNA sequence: TGTGCCAGCAGCCAAGGAGGTCTAGCGGGAGTGGAGCAGTACTTC.

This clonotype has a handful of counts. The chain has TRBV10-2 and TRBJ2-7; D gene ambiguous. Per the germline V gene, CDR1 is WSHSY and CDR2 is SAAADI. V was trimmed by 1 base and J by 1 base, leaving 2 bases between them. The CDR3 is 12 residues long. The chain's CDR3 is CASSEWSYEQYF. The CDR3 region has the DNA TGCGCCAGCAGTGAGTGGTCCTACGAGCAGTACTTC.

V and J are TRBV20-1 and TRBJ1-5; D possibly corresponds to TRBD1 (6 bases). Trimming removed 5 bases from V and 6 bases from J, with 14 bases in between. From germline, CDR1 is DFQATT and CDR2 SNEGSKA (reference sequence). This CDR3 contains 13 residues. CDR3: CSASQGYSQPQHF. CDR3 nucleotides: TGCAGTGCTTCTCAGGGGTACAGTCAGCCCCAGCATTTT.

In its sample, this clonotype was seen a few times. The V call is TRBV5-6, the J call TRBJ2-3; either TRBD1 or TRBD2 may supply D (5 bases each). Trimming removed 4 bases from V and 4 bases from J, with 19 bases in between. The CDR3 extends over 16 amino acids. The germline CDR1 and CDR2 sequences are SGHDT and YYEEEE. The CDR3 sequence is CASSVPGRSVPDTQYF. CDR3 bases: TGTGCCAGCAGCGTTCCGGGACGGAGCGTCCCAGATACGCAGTATTTT.

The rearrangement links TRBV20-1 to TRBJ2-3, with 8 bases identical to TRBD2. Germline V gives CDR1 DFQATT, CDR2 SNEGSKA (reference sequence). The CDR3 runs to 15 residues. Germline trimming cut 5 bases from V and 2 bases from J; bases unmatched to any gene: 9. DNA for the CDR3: TGCAGTGCTCCTCTTAGCGGGACTCCCACAGATACGCAGTATTTT. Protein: CSAPLSGTPTDTQYF.

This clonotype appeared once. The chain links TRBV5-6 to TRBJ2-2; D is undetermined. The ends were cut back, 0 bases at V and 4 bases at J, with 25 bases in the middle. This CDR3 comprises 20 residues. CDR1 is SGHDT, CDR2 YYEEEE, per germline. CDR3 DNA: TGTGCCAGCAGCTTGGAGGTCCCCGGACGGCCGGGCCTCCTCACCGGGGAGCTGTTTTTT. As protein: CASSLEVPGRPGLLTGELFF.